The clone carrying this T cell receptor (beta chain) was observed a handful of times. This specimen belongs to a study of blood T cell repertoires in COVID-19. Study context: Italy, Spain and the United States were the sources of the convalescent and acute COVID-19 samples. The cDNA or gDNA used as material had been derived from T cells, B-cell-depleted T cells, or PBMCs.

Living in under 30 US areas, the participants were between roughly 18 and 90 years of age. Participant-reported clinical history was the basis for cohort assignment. Data came from immunoSEQ multiplex PCR; TCRdb stores just in-frame clones and leaves some out. Among roughly 180,000 clones listed, 82% were seen once. Trimming took 5 bases from V and 7 from J, leaving 11 bases between them. The CDR3 runs to 12 residues. From germline, CDR1 is MNHEY and CDR2 SVGAGI. The source of this sequence is a man in his 60s who had recovered from COVID-19. The sequenced sample consisted of PBMCs or T cells enriched from blood (not recorded which). The rearrangement uses TRBV6-5 and TRBJ1-1, with D uncertain. The CDR3: CASSTQANEAFF. CDR3 DNA sequence: TGTGCCAGCAGTACCCAGGCGAATGAAGCTTTCTTT.